The clone carrying this T cell receptor beta chain was seen more than once but under ten times. Its target is unknown. Each donor (without exception) was a healthy Caucasian. Each CDR3 protein is one row after TCRdb ran MiXCR on the 5' RACE reads. This sample has approximately 490,000 distinct CDR3 sequences, with 20% to 25% found just once. This sample is part of a study of identical twins. General study points: Out-of-frame TCR alpha sharing observed in monozygotic twins exceeded model estimates. Memory repertoires showed no such pattern, whereas abundant cord blood beta clonotypes carried fewer insertions. Twins showed weaker excess sharing in their beta out-of-frame sequences.

Germline lookup yields CDR1 ENHRY and CDR2 SYGVKD. The CDR3 has 14 residues. Trimming pared 1 base from V and 0 bases from J, leaving 5 bases between. The same specimen was also included in a second study, on yellow fever vaccine responses in identical twins.

The sample taken for sequencing was CD4+ T cells sorted from blood. The chain links TRBV10-3 to TRBJ2-3, with no clear D. The sequence came from a woman under 30 in good health. The CDR3 spells CAISEWQSTDTQYF. The CDR3 DNA sequence: TGTGCCATCAGTGAGTGGCAGAGCACAGATACGCAGTATTTT.